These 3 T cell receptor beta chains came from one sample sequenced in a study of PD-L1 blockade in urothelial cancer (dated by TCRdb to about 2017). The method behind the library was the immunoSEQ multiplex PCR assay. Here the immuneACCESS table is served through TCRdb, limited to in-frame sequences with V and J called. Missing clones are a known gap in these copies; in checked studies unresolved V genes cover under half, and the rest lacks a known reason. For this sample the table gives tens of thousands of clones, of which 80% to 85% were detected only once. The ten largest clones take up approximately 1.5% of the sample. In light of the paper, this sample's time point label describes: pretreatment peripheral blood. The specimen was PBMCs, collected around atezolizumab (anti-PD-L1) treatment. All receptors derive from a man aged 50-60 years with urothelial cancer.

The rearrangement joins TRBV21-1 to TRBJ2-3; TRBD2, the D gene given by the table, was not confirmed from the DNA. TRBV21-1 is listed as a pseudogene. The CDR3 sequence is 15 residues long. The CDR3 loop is CASSITSGSTDTQYF. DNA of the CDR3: TGTGCCAGCAGCATAACTAGCGGGAGCACAGATACGCAGTATTTT.

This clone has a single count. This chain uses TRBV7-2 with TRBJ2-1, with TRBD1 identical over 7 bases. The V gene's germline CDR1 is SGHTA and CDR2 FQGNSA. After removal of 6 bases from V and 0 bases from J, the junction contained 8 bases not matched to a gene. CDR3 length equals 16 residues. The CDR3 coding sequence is TGTGCCAGCAGTATACAGGGGACCGGCTCCTACAATGAGCAGTTCTTC. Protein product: CASSIQGTGSYNEQFF.

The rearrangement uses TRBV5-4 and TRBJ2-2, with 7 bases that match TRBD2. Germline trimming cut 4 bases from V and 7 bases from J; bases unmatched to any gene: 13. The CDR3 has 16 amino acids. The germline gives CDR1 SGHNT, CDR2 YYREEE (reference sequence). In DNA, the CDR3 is TGTGCCAGCAGCCTGGGGCGGGGAGGGTATGGCGGGGAGCTGTTTTTT. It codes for CASSLGRGGYGGELFF.